Presented here are 25 T cell receptor beta chains from one specimen sequenced in a study of T cells expressing NK-cell markers. TCRdb reworked the 5' RACE reads into one entry per CDR3 protein, no DNA. The data show roughly 160,000 distinct CDR3 sequences, and the top ten clones hold around 20%. Sequenced input: blood T cells: a sorted CD56 or NKG2C T cell subset, CD4+ or CD8+ T cells, or bulk PBMC T cells (not recorded which). The receptors originated from a man aged 18-69 years in good health.

This chain joins TRBV5-6 and TRBJ2-7; TCRdb selects TRBD1, and the lack of DNA leaves this call unchecked. This CDR3 contains 14 residues. Germline CDR1 is SGHDT and CDR2 is YYEEEE. The CDR3 reads CASSLSGTAYEQYF. Together with reference TRBV5-6 and TRBJ2-7, the CDR3 gives the full variable domain: DAGVTQSPTHLIKTRGQQVTLRCSPKSGHDTVSWYQQALGQGPQFIFQYYEEEERQRGNFPDRFSGHQFPNYSSELNVNALLLGDSALYLCASSLSGTAYEQYFGPGTRLTVT.

This sequence joins TRBV6-5 and TRBJ2-2; the D gene TCRdb calls, TRBD2, cannot be checked with no DNA. Germline assignment: CDR1 MNHEY and CDR2 SVGAGI. CDR3 length: 16 residues. The CDR3: CASSYSRGGDTGELFF.

This chain uses TRBV3-1 with TRBJ2-2; TCRdb indicates TRBD2, and absent DNA this call remains unverified. The CDR3 length is 17 residues. CDR1 LGHDT and CDR2 YNNKEL come from the germline V gene (reference sequence). CDR3: CASSQDLGTRYTGELFF.

The chain uses TRBV6-1 and TRBJ2-7; TCRdb selects TRBD2, and the lack of DNA leaves this call unchecked. Germline V lookup: CDR1 MNHNS, CDR2 SASEGT. This CDR3 spans 15 amino acids. The CDR3 region is CASSPYSGGVYEQYF.

The V call is TRBV15, the J call TRBJ2-5; the TCRdb D gene call, TRBD1, has no DNA to confirm it. CDR1 is LNHNV and CDR2 is YYDKDF in the germline V gene (reference sequence). The CDR3 sequence is 15 residues long. This CDR3 reads CATSRARTGTETQYF.

The V gene is TRBV3-1, the J gene TRBJ2-2; TCRdb outputs TRBD2, but without DNA this stays unchecked. This CDR3 comprises 18 residues. CDR1 is LGHDT and CDR2 is YNNKEL in the germline V gene (reference sequence). The CDR3 protein is CASSHLASVAPNTGELFF.

The chain is built from TRBV6-1 and TRBJ2-7. CDR1 and CDR2 from the germline V gene are MNHNS and SASEGT. The CDR3 consists of 14 residues. The CDR3 sequence: CASSEHPSSYEQYF.

The chain carries TRBV7-9 and TRBJ2-5; the TCRdb call, TRBD1, lacks DNA for checking. CDR3 length: 16 residues. Germline assignment: CDR1 SEHNR and CDR2 FQNEAQ (reference sequence). This chain's CDR3 is CASSPTRGTAQETQYF.

The V gene is TRBV5-1, the J gene TRBJ1-1; TCRdb proposes TRBD1, but this gene call is untestable without DNA. Germline CDR1 and CDR2: SGHRS and YFSETQ. This CDR3 is built from 14 residues. CDR3 protein: CASSPGQEGTEAFF.

V usage is TRBV11-2 and J usage is TRBJ2-1; as DNA is missing, the TRBD2 call by TCRdb cannot be tested. The CDR3 extends over 15 amino acids. Germline CDR1 and CDR2: SGHAT and FQNNGV. The CDR3 is CASSPPLAGDNEQFF.

The chain recombines TRBV9 with TRBJ1-2; the TCRdb D gene call, TRBD1, has no DNA to confirm it. CDR3 size: 13 residues. The germline V gene has CDR1 SGDLS and CDR2 YYNGEE. The CDR3 reads CASGRGGLYGYTF.

This chain uses TRBV4-2 with TRBJ1-2. Per germline, CDR1 LGHNA and CDR2 YNFKEQ. CDR3 size: 14 residues. The CDR3 region is CASSLRTLNYGYTF.

The chain links TRBV27 to TRBJ2-1; checking the TCRdb D call of TRBD1 is not possible without DNA. CDR1 and CDR2 (germline): MNHEY, SMNVEV (reference sequence). The CDR3 runs to 13 residues. CDR3 sequence reads: CASSLAERGEQFF.

The rearrangement links TRBV13 to TRBJ2-7. The germline CDR1 and CDR2 sequences are PRHDT and FYEKMQ (reference sequence). This CDR3 is built from 13 residues. The chain's CDR3 is CASSGTSAYEQYF.

The chain has TRBV6-2 or TRBV6-3 and TRBJ2-1. CDR1 and CDR2 (germline): MNHEY, SVGEGT. The CDR3 extends over 15 amino acids. CDR3 residues: CASSLSEGNLHEQFF.

The gene calls are TRBV7-2 and TRBJ1-6; TCRdb lists TRBD1, though no DNA is available to test this call. The germline gives CDR1 SGHTA, CDR2 FQGNSA. The CDR3 is made up of 17 amino acids. The chain's CDR3 is CASSLGGGDGYNSPLHF.

The chain uses TRBV7-9 and TRBJ2-5. Germline CDR1 is SEHNR and CDR2 is FQNEAQ (reference sequence). The length of the CDR3 is 14 residues. CDR3 region: CASSHSFGVETQYF.

The rearrangement links TRBV7-9 to TRBJ2-7. This CDR3 contains 11 residues. Germline V gene lookup returns CDR1 SEHNR and CDR2 FQNEAQ (reference sequence). CDR3 region: CASTSDYEQYF.

The chain links TRBV6-4 to TRBJ1-5; lacking DNA, the TRBD1 call made by TCRdb goes unchecked. The CDR3 spans 15 residues. Germline assignment: CDR1 MRHNA and CDR2 SNTAGT. The chain's CDR3 is CASSDRDGGRSPQHF.

The chain combines TRBV19 with TRBJ2-7. The CDR3 has 14 residues. The germline CDR1 and CDR2 sequences are LNHDA and SQIVND (reference sequence). The CDR3 spells CASSLGVTPYEQYF.

The chain has TRBV5-1 and TRBJ2-6; TCRdb indicates TRBD2, and absent DNA this call remains unverified. The CDR3 runs 18 residues. Germline CDR1 and CDR2: SGHRS and YFSETQ. The CDR3 protein is CASSLERGPYSGANVLTF. The full variable domain, its missing parts supplied by reference TRBV5-1 and TRBJ2-6, is KAGVTQTPRYLIKTRGQQVTLSCSPISGHRSVSWYQQTPGQGLQFLFEYFSETQRNKGNFPGRFSGRQFSNSRSEMNVSTLELGDSALYLCASSLERGPYSGANVLTFGAGSRLTVL.

This chain connects TRBV12-3 or TRBV12-4 to TRBJ2-1; TCRdb designates TRBD1, a call that cannot be tested without DNA. The CDR3 covers 13 residues. The CDR3 loop reads CASSFSPEYEQFF.

The chain is built from TRBV9 and TRBJ1-6. The CDR3 runs to 13 residues. Germline loops: CDR1 SGDLS, CDR2 YYNGEE. The CDR3 spells CASSDTDHSPLHF.

The V call is TRBV7-9, the J call TRBJ1-2. Per the germline V gene, CDR1 is SEHNR and CDR2 is FQNEAQ (reference sequence). This CDR3 comprises 17 residues. The CDR3 protein is CASSHAGRNLYHYGYTF.

This rearrangement joins TRBV20-1 to TRBJ1-6. Germline values: CDR1 DFQATT, CDR2 SNEGSKA (reference sequence). This CDR3 has 17 amino acids. The CDR3 sequence is CSAREGWGNSYNSPLHF.